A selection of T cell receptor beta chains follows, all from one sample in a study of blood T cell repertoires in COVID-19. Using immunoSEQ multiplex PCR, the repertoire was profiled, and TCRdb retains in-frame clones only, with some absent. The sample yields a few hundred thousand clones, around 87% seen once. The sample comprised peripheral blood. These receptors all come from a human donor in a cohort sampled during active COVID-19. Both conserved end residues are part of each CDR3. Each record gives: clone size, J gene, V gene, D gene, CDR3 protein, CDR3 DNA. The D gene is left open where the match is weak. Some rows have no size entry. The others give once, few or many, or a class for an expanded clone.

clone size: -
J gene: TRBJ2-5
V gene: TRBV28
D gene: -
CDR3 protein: CASSVLLSWETQYF
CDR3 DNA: TGTGCCAGCAGTGTACTACTTAGCTGGGAGACCCAGTACTTC

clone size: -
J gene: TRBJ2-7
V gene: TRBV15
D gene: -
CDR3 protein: CATSRDKLSYEQYF
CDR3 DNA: TGTGCCACCAGCAGAGATAAGCTCTCCTACGAGCAGTACTTC

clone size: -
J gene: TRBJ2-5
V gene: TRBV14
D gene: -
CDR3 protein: CASSQDRDTSRYQETQYF
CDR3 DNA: TGTGCCAGCAGCCAAGACCGAGACACCTCCCGGTACCAAGAGACCCAGTACTTC

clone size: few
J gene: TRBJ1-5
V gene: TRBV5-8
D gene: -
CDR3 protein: CASRSGFNQPQHF
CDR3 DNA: TGTGCCAGCAGGTCGGGATTCAATCAGCCCCAGCATTTT

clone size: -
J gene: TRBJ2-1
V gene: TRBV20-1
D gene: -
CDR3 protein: CSAEPSIEQFF
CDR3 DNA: TGCAGTGCGGAACCTAGCATTGAGCAGTTCTTC

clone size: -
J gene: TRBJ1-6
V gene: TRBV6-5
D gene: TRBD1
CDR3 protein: CASSSPGQPNSPLHF
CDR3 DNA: TGTGCCAGCAGTTCGCCGGGACAGCCTAATTCACCCCTCCACTTT

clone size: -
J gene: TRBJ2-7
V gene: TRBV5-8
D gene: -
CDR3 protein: CASSLTGPYEQYF
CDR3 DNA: TGTGCCAGCAGCTTAACAGGGCCCTACGAGCAGTACTTC

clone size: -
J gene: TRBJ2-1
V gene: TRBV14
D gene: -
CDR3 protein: CASSQDPGQTEQFF
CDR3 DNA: TGTGCCAGCAGCCAAGATCCTGGACAGACTGAGCAGTTCTTC

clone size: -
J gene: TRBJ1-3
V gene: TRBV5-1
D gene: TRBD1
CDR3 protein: CASSATGGGGNTIYF
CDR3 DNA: TGCGCCAGCAGCGCGACAGGGGGCGGAGGAAACACCATATATTTT

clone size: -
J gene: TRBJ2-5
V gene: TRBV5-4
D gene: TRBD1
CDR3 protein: CASSLDRGFTETQYF
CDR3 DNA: TGTGCCAGCAGCTTGGACAGGGGTTTTACGGAGACCCAGTACTTC

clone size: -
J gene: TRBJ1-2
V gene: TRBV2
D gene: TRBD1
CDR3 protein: CASTGQGRYYGYTF
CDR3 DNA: TGTGCCAGCACAGGACAGGGGCGCTACTATGGCTACACCTTC

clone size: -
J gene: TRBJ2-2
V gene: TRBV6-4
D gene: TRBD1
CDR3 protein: CASRQGMNTGELFF
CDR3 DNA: TGTGCCAGTCGACAGGGGATGAATACCGGGGAGCTGTTTTTT

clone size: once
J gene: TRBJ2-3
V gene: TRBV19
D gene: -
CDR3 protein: CASSMGSGLTDTQYF
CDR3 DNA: TGTGCCAGTAGTATGGGTAGCGGCCTCACAGATACGCAGTATTTT

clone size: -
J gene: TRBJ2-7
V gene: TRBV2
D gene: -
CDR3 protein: CASSGAFSSYEQYF
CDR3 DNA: TGTGCCAGCAGTGGGGCGTTCTCATCCTACGAGCAGTACTTC

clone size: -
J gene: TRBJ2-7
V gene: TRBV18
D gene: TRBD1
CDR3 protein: CASSPPGQGPLQYF
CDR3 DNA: TGTGCCAGCTCACCCCCGGGACAGGGCCCCCTTCAGTACTTC

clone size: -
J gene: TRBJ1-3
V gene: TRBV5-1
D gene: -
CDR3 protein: CASSDRDTPGNTIYF
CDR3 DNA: TGCGCCAGCAGCGACCGGGACACCCCTGGAAACACCATATATTTT

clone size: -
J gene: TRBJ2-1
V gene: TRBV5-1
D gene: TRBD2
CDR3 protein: CASGPGLAVRSYNEQFF
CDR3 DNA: TGCGCCAGCGGACCGGGACTAGCGGTCCGGTCCTACAATGAGCAGTTCTTC

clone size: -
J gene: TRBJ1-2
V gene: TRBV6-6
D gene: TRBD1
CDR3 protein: CASSLSPGQGRGYTF
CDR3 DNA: TGTGCCAGCAGCCTTAGTCCGGGACAGGGGCGAGGCTACACCTTC

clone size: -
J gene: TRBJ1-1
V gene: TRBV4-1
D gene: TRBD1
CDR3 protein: CASSQERRMYRGGAFF
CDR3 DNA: TGCGCCAGCAGCCAAGAAAGGAGGATGTACAGGGGAGGCGCTTTCTTT

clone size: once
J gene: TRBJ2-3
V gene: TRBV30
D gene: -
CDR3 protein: CAWRPAGRDTQYF
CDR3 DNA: TGTGCCTGGCGACCTGCGGGGAGAGATACGCAGTATTTT

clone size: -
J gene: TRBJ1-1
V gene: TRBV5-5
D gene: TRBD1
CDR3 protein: CASSLAEGGPRTEAFF
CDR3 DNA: TGTGCCAGCAGCTTGGCCGAAGGGGGCCCAAGGACTGAAGCTTTCTTT

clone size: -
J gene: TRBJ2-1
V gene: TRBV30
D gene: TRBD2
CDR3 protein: CAWSGSGNEQFF
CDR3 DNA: TGTGCCTGGAGCGGTAGCGGGAATGAGCAGTTCTTC

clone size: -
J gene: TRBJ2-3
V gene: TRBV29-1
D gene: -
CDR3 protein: CSVVEGEDTQYF
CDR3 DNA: TGCAGCGTCGTAGAGGGGGAGGATACGCAGTATTTT

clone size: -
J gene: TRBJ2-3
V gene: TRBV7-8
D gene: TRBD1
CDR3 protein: CASSPPRQGRADTQYF
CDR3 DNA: TGTGCCAGCAGCCCGCCAAGACAGGGGAGAGCAGATACGCAGTATTTT

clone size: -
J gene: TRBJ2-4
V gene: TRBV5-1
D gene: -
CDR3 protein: CASSLDNRVIDIQYF
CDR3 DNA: TGCGCCAGCAGCTTGGACAACAGGGTAATCGACATTCAGTACTTC

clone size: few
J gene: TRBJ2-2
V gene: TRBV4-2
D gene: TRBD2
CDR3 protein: CASSQDQAGAKGELFF
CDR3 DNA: TGTGCCAGCAGCCAAGATCAAGCGGGGGCGAAGGGGGAGCTGTTTTTT

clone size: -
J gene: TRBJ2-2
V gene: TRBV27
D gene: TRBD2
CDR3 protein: CASSFVAGRTGELFF
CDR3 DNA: TGTGCCAGCAGTTTCGTAGCGGGACGCACCGGGGAGCTGTTTTTT

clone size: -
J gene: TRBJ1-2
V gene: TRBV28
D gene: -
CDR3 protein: CASSFRSNYGYTF
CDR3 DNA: TGTGCCAGCAGTTTTCGGTCTAACTATGGCTACACCTTC

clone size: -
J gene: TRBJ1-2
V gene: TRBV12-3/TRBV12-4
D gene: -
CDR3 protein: CASSLGSDYTF
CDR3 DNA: TGTGCCAGCAGTTTGGGGAGTGACTACACCTTC

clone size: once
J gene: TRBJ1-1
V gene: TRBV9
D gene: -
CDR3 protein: CASSPSPNTEAFF
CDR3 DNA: TGTGCCAGCAGCCCTTCCCCGAACACTGAAGCTTTCTTT

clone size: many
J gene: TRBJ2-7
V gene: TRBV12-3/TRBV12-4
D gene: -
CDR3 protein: CASSYNYEQYF
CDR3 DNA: TGTGCCAGCAGTTATAATTACGAGCAGTACTTC

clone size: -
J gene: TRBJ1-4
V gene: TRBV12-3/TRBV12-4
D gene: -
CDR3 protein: CASSSYEKLFF
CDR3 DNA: TGTGCCAGCAGTTCTTATGAAAAACTGTTTTTT

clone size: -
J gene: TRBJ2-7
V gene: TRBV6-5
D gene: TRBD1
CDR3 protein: CASKLTGPTYEQYF
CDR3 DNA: TGTGCCAGCAAATTGACAGGGCCAACCTACGAGCAGTACTTC

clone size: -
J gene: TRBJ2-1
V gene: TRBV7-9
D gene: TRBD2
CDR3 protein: CASSGASGEVFNEQFF
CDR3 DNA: TGTGCCAGCAGCGGGGCTAGCGGGGAAGTCTTCAATGAGCAGTTCTTC

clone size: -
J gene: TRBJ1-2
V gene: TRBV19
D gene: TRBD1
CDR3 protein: CASSGRDRGLNGYTF
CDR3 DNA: TGTGCCAGTAGTGGTCGGGACAGGGGGCTTAATGGCTACACCTTC

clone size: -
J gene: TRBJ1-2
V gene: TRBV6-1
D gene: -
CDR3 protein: CASSEFRDYGYTF
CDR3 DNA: TGTGCCAGCAGTGAGTTCCGGGACTATGGCTACACCTTC

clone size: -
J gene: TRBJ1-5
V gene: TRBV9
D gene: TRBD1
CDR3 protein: CASSVGDRGFNQPQHF
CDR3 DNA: TGTGCCAGCAGCGTAGGGGACAGAGGATTCAATCAGCCCCAGCATTTT

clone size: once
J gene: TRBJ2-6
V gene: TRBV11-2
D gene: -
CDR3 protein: CASSPTLNVLTF
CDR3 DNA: TGTGCCAGCAGCCCTACCCTAAACGTCCTGACTTTC

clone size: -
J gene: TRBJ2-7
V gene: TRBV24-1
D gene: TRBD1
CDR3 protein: CATSDSGTGKDEQYF
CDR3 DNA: TGTGCCACCAGTGACTCCGGGACAGGGAAGGACGAGCAGTACTTC

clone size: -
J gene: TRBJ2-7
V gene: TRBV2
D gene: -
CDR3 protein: CASSRQGLTEAQYF
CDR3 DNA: TGTGCCAGCAGTAGACAGGGACTCACGGAGGCGCAATACTTC

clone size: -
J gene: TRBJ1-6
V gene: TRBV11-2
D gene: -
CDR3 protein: CASSMQQGHNSPLHF
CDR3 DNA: TGTGCCAGCAGCATGCAACAGGGCCATAATTCACCCCTCCACTTT

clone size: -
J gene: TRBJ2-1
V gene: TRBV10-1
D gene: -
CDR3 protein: CASRGIGRSYNEQFF
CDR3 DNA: TGCGCCAGCAGGGGGATAGGGAGATCCTACAATGAGCAGTTCTTC

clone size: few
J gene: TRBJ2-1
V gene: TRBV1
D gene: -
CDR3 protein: CTSSQDPSGSSYNEQFF
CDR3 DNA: TGCACCAGCAGCCAAGATCCCAGCGGGAGCTCCTACAATGAGCAGTTCTTC

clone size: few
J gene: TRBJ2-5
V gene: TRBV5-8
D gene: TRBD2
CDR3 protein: CASSPGLAGDQETQYF
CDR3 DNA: TGTGCCAGCAGCCCCGGACTAGCGGGGGACCAAGAGACCCAGTACTTC

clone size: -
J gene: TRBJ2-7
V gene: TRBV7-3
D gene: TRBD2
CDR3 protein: CASSLGSRGYQYF
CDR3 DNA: TGTGCCAGCAGCTTGGGCTCGCGGGGGTATCAGTACTTC

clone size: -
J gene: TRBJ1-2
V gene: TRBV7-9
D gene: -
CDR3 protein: CASSPEQVPSYGYTF
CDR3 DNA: TGTGCCAGCAGCCCAGAACAGGTCCCCAGCTATGGCTACACCTTC

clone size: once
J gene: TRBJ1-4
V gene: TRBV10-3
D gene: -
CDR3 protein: CATRPEGRANEKLFF
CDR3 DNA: TGTGCCACACGCCCCGAAGGGAGGGCTAATGAAAAACTGTTTTTT

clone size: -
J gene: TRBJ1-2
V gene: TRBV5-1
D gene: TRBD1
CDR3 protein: CASNSGQGNYGYTF
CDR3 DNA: TGCGCCAGCAATTCCGGACAGGGGAACTATGGCTACACCTTC

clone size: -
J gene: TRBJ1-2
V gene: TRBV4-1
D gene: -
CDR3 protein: CASSHPLRNRVRFGYTF
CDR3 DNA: TGCGCCAGCAGCCACCCCCTCCGGAACAGGGTTAGGTTTGGCTACACCTTC

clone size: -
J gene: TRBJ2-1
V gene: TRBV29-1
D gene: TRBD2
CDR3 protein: CSGSGRARNEQFF
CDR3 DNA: TGCAGCGGTAGCGGGAGGGCCAGGAATGAGCAGTTCTTC

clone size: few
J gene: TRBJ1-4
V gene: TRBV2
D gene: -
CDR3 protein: CASSEEYLGGEKLFF
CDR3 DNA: TGTGCCAGCAGCGAAGAGTATCTGGGAGGTGAAAAACTGTTTTTT

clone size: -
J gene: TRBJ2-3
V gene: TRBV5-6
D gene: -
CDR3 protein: CASSLLGPLSTDTQYF
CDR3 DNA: TGTGCCAGCAGCTTGCTGGGCCCCCTAAGCACAGATACGCAGTATTTT